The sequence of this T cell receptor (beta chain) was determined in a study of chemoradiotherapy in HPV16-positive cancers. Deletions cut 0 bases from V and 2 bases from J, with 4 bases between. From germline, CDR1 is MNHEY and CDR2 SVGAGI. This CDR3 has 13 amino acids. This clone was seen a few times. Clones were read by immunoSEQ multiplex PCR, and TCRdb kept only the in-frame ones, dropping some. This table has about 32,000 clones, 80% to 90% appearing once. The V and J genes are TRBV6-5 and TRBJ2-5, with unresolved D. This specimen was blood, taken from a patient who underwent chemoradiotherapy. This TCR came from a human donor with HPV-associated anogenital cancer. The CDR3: CASSYSGQETQYF. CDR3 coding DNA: TGTGCCAGCAGTTACTCGGGGCAAGAGACCCAGTACTTC.